The T cell receptor beta chain described here comes from a study of high-grade serous ovarian cancer treatment subgroups. As concerns this clone: Antigen unknown.

Clones were sequenced by immunoSEQ multiplex PCR, and TCRdb holds only the in-frame ones, with some missing. Of about 4,300 clones in the sample, roughly three quarters were seen once. The tumor samples were collected prior to definitive surgery or chemotherapy. General study findings and limits: Without spatial data, bulk sequencing limits insight into HGSC tumor diversity.

This receptor was taken from a human donor with high-grade serous ovarian cancer. Input material: tumor tissue.

The CDR3 sequence is CSVESYATDTQYF. Here the CDR3 DNA reads TGCAGCGTTGAATCCTACGCCACAGATACGCAGTATTTT. The chain joins TRBV29-1 to TRBJ2-3, with unresolved D. The V end was cut by 2 bases, the J end by 2 bases, with 8 bases between. Germline-derived CDR1 and CDR2 are SQVTM and ANQGSEA. The CDR3 has 13 residues.